Listed below are T cell receptor beta chains from one sample, sequenced in a study of blood T cell repertoires in COVID-19. Generated by immunoSEQ multiplex PCR, the TCRdb table keeps only in-frame clones and is missing some. This sample has more than 70,000 clones, with approximately 86% found just once. Input material: peripheral blood. The receptors shown here come from a man aged 60-69 years with acute or convalescent COVID-19. Both conserved end residues are part of each CDR3. Fields, in order: clone size, V gene, J gene, D gene, CDR3 DNA, CDR3 protein. A D gene is named only where the DNA matches it firmly. Size tells how often a clone was seen (once, few, many) or the class of an expanded clone, and some rows leave it out.

clone size: NA; V gene: TRBV27; J gene: TRBJ2-3; D gene: NA; CDR3 DNA: TGTGCCAGCACTGCTTGGGGGGCAGATACGCAGTATTTT; CDR3 protein: CASTAWGADTQYF
clone size: NA; V gene: TRBV9; J gene: TRBJ2-5; D gene: TRBD2; CDR3 DNA: TGTGCCAGCAGCGTAGCCCCAGCGGGAGGGTTGGGTCAAGAGACCCAGTACTTC; CDR3 protein: CASSVAPAGGLGQETQYF
clone size: once; V gene: TRBV29-1; J gene: TRBJ1-2; D gene: NA; CDR3 DNA: TGCAGCGTTGAAGATCCTGGGCTCCATCATTTC; CDR3 protein: CSVEDPGLHHF
clone size: NA; V gene: TRBV7-2; J gene: TRBJ2-7; D gene: TRBD1; CDR3 DNA: TGTGCCAGCAGCGGAGGGACAGGGGAGGGGTACGAGCAGTACTTC; CDR3 protein: CASSGGTGEGYEQYF
clone size: NA; V gene: TRBV2; J gene: TRBJ2-1; D gene: NA; CDR3 DNA: TGTGCCAGCAGTGGTTTACTCTCAACGCATGAGCAGTTCTTC; CDR3 protein: CASSGLLSTHEQFF
clone size: NA; V gene: TRBV24-1; J gene: TRBJ2-5; D gene: NA; CDR3 DNA: TGTGCCACCAGCGCCTCATGGGGGCGGTCGGAGACCCAGTACTTC; CDR3 protein: CATSASWGRSETQYF
clone size: once; V gene: TRBV6-1; J gene: TRBJ1-6; D gene: TRBD1; CDR3 DNA: TGTGCCAGCAGTGAAGCAGGGTGGGGGACAGGGGGGAATTCACCCCTCCACTTT; CDR3 protein: CASSEAGWGTGGNSPLHF
clone size: NA; V gene: TRBV5-1; J gene: TRBJ2-7; D gene: TRBD2; CDR3 DNA: TGCGCCAGCAGCTTAACGGGAGGTGAAGGGAAGCAGTACTTC; CDR3 protein: CASSLTGGEGKQYF
clone size: NA; V gene: TRBV19; J gene: TRBJ1-1; D gene: NA; CDR3 DNA: TGTGCCAGTAGTATTAACAGGGCTACCACTGAAGCTTTCTTT; CDR3 protein: CASSINRATTEAFF
clone size: NA; V gene: TRBV27; J gene: TRBJ1-2; D gene: TRBD1; CDR3 DNA: TGTGCCAGCAGTTTATCCGGGACAGGATATGGCTACACCTTC; CDR3 protein: CASSLSGTGYGYTF
clone size: once; V gene: TRBV5-4; J gene: TRBJ1-1; D gene: NA; CDR3 DNA: TGTGCCAGCAGCTTGGAGGGGTGGAACACTGAAGCTTTCTTT; CDR3 protein: CASSLEGWNTEAFF
clone size: NA; V gene: TRBV3-1/TRBV3-2; J gene: TRBJ2-7; D gene: NA; CDR3 DNA: TGTGCCAGCAGCCTTTCTCTCTCAGAAACCTACGAGCAGTACTTC; CDR3 protein: CASSLSLSETYEQYF
clone size: NA; V gene: TRBV5-1; J gene: TRBJ2-5; D gene: TRBD2; CDR3 DNA: TGCGCCAGCACCGTAACGCGGAGGGAGGGGGAGACCCAGTACTTC; CDR3 protein: CASTVTRREGETQYF
clone size: NA; V gene: TRBV9; J gene: TRBJ1-2; D gene: TRBD1; CDR3 DNA: TGTGCCAGCAGCCCCACAGGGGGGCCTGAGCTGGGCTACACCTTC; CDR3 protein: CASSPTGGPELGYTF
clone size: NA; V gene: TRBV11-2; J gene: TRBJ1-1; D gene: TRBD1; CDR3 DNA: TGTGCCAGCAGCTTGTTCAGGGGGCTGAACACTGAAGCTTTCTTT; CDR3 protein: CASSLFRGLNTEAFF
clone size: NA; V gene: TRBV5-1; J gene: TRBJ1-6; D gene: TRBD1; CDR3 DNA: TGCGCCAGCAGCTTGGAGGGGACAGTCTCACCCCTCCACTTT; CDR3 protein: CASSLEGTVSPLHF
clone size: NA; V gene: TRBV27; J gene: TRBJ1-2; D gene: NA; CDR3 DNA: TGTGCCAGCAGTTTCCGGGGGGCGGGAGACTATGGCTACACCTTC; CDR3 protein: CASSFRGAGDYGYTF
clone size: NA; V gene: TRBV5-1; J gene: TRBJ2-7; D gene: TRBD1; CDR3 DNA: TGCGCCAGCAGAGAACAGGGGTTATTCTCCTACGAGCAGTACTTC; CDR3 protein: CASREQGLFSYEQYF
clone size: many; V gene: TRBV7-2; J gene: TRBJ1-3; D gene: NA; CDR3 DNA: TGTGCCAGCAGCTTGGTTTCCGGACAACGAACCGGAAACACCATATATTTT; CDR3 protein: CASSLVSGQRTGNTIYF
clone size: once; V gene: TRBV24-1; J gene: TRBJ1-1; D gene: NA; CDR3 DNA: TGTGCCACCAGTGTGCCCTACACCCTGGACAAGTGGTTGAACACTGAAGCTTTCTTT; CDR3 protein: CATSVPYTLDKWLNTEAFF
clone size: NA; V gene: TRBV7-2; J gene: TRBJ2-1; D gene: NA; CDR3 DNA: TGTGCCAGCAGCCCATTTAATGAGCAGTTCTTC; CDR3 protein: CASSPFNEQFF
clone size: NA; V gene: TRBV19; J gene: TRBJ1-5; D gene: NA; CDR3 DNA: TGTGCCAGTAAGCTTGGGGGGCAGCCCCAGCATTTT; CDR3 protein: CASKLGGQPQHF
clone size: NA; V gene: TRBV6-5; J gene: TRBJ2-3; D gene: NA; CDR3 DNA: TGTGCCAGCAGTTTTTGGCGGGGAACAGATACGCAGTATTTT; CDR3 protein: CASSFWRGTDTQYF
clone size: NA; V gene: TRBV3-1/TRBV3-2; J gene: TRBJ1-2; D gene: NA; CDR3 DNA: TGTGCCAGCAGTCAAGACACACAGGGATGGAGCTACACCTTC; CDR3 protein: CASSQDTQGWSYTF
clone size: NA; V gene: TRBV5-5; J gene: TRBJ2-3; D gene: NA; CDR3 DNA: TGTGCCAGCAGCTTGCCTTCGACACAAACTCGCACAGATACGCAGTATTTT; CDR3 protein: CASSLPSTQTRTDTQYF
clone size: NA; V gene: TRBV4-3; J gene: TRBJ2-3; D gene: NA; CDR3 DNA: TGCGCCAGCAGCCAAGGCAACTCGGACTTAGAGACGCAGTATTTT; CDR3 protein: CASSQGNSDLETQYF
clone size: NA; V gene: TRBV7-3; J gene: TRBJ2-1; D gene: TRBD1; CDR3 DNA: TGTGCCAGCAGCACCCGACAGGGCTCCTACAATGAGCAGTTCTTC; CDR3 protein: CASSTRQGSYNEQFF
clone size: NA; V gene: TRBV5-1; J gene: TRBJ2-1; D gene: NA; CDR3 DNA: TGCGCCAGCAGCTTGGGAATGGCAGGGTTGGGCTATGAGCAGTTCTTC; CDR3 protein: CASSLGMAGLGYEQFF
clone size: NA; V gene: TRBV5-1; J gene: TRBJ1-3; D gene: NA; CDR3 DNA: TGCGCCAGCAGCTTGTCAGGGGCGGACACCATATATTTT; CDR3 protein: CASSLSGADTIYF
clone size: NA; V gene: TRBV4-2; J gene: TRBJ2-2; D gene: TRBD2; CDR3 DNA: TGTGCCAGCAGCCAAGTAGCGGGAGGGGGGACCGGGGAGCTGTTTTTT; CDR3 protein: CASSQVAGGGTGELFF
clone size: NA; V gene: TRBV5-4; J gene: TRBJ2-7; D gene: TRBD2; CDR3 DNA: TGTGCCAGCAGCTCTACAGCGGGAGTCCTTCGCGAGCAGTACTTC; CDR3 protein: CASSSTAGVLREQYF
clone size: NA; V gene: TRBV18; J gene: TRBJ1-1; D gene: NA; CDR3 DNA: TGTGCCAGCTCACCAGGGGTTGGGAGAGGGACTGAAGCTTTCTTT; CDR3 protein: CASSPGVGRGTEAFF
clone size: NA; V gene: TRBV7-8; J gene: TRBJ1-2; D gene: NA; CDR3 DNA: TGTGCCAGCAGCTTAGAACAGGCGAACTATGGCTACACCTTC; CDR3 protein: CASSLEQANYGYTF
clone size: NA; V gene: TRBV3-1/TRBV3-2; J gene: TRBJ1-2; D gene: NA; CDR3 DNA: TGTGCCAGCAGCCAACAAAGACAGTGGGGTTATGGCTACACCTTC; CDR3 protein: CASSQQRQWGYGYTF
clone size: NA; V gene: TRBV30; J gene: TRBJ1-2; D gene: TRBD1; CDR3 DNA: TGTGCCTGGAGCAATTTCGGGACAGGGAGTGATGGCTACACCTTC; CDR3 protein: CAWSNFGTGSDGYTF
clone size: NA; V gene: TRBV11-1; J gene: TRBJ2-7; D gene: NA; CDR3 DNA: TGTGCCAGCAGCCGCTCTCCTGGCGGGTACGAGCAGTACTTC; CDR3 protein: CASSRSPGGYEQYF
clone size: NA; V gene: TRBV6-5; J gene: TRBJ1-1; D gene: TRBD1; CDR3 DNA: TGTGCCAGCAGCCGCGACAGGGTATTGCTTCAAGCTTTCTTT; CDR3 protein: CASSRDRVLLQAFF
clone size: NA; V gene: TRBV18; J gene: TRBJ2-7; D gene: NA; CDR3 DNA: TGTGCCAGCTCACCCATGGGGACCGGGGGTAGGGAGCAGTACTTC; CDR3 protein: CASSPMGTGGREQYF
clone size: NA; V gene: TRBV9; J gene: TRBJ2-5; D gene: TRBD1; CDR3 DNA: TGTGCCAGCAGCCCCCGCACGACAGGGGTCGAGACCCAGTACTTC; CDR3 protein: CASSPRTTGVETQYF
clone size: NA; V gene: TRBV11-2; J gene: TRBJ1-2; D gene: NA; CDR3 DNA: TGTGCCAGCAGCGCCGTGGGCAACTATGGCTACACCTTC; CDR3 protein: CASSAVGNYGYTF